Listed below are T cell receptor beta chains from one sample, sequenced in a study of cytomegalovirus exposure and HLA in healthy donors. The protocol was immunoSEQ multiplex PCR, while the TCRdb copy is restricted to in-frame clones and leaves out a portion. The sample contains about 200,000 clones, roughly 85% of which appear only once. The sample was PBMCs. The source of these receptors is a woman aged 50 to 60 in good health and CMV-seronegative. CDR3s include the opening cysteine and the closing phenylalanine or tryptophan. D genes are given only for firm matches. Some rows have no size entry. The others give once, few or many, or a class for an expanded clone.

>TRBJ2-3|-|TRBV7-2|-
CASSLTYSDTQYF
TGTGCCAGCAGCTTAACTTACTCGGATACGCAGTATTTT
>TRBJ2-7|once|TRBV18|-
CASSPRGPIPGEQYF
TGTGCCAGCTCACCACGGGGGCCCATTCCTGGGGAGCAGTACTTC
>TRBJ1-5|-|TRBV28|TRBD1
CASSPRTGRRNQPQHF
TGTGCCAGCAGTCCCCGGACAGGGCGTCGCAATCAGCCCCAGCATTTT
>TRBJ2-1|-|TRBV6-5|TRBD1
CASYPGQSSYNEQFF
TGTGCCAGCTACCCGGGACAGAGCTCCTACAATGAGCAGTTCTTC
>TRBJ1-2|once|TRBV11-2|TRBD1
CASKNVGTGRSYGYTF
TGTGCCAGCAAAAATGTGGGGACAGGGAGGTCCTATGGCTACACCTTC
>TRBJ2-3|-|TRBV7-9|TRBD1
CSSRDGQEIFTDTQYF
TGTTCCAGCAGGGACGGACAGGAAATATTCACAGATACGCAGTATTTT
>TRBJ1-1|-|TRBV25-1|-
CASRQAGNTEAFF
TGTGCCAGCAGGCAGGCTGGGAACACTGAAGCTTTCTTT
>TRBJ2-1|-|TRBV6-6|-
CASSYPSGVYNEQFF
TGTGCCAGCAGTTACCCCAGCGGAGTCTACAATGAGCAGTTCTTC
>TRBJ1-1|few|TRBV6-5|TRBD1
CASRRQGTEAFF
TGTGCCAGCAGAAGACAGGGTACTGAAGCTTTCTTT
>TRBJ1-1|-|TRBV19|TRBD1
CASSIDRGLTTEAFF
TGTGCCAGTAGTATAGACAGGGGGCTGACGACTGAAGCTTTCTTT
>TRBJ2-7|-|TRBV28|-
CASSLFTVSYEQYF
TGTGCCAGCAGTTTGTTTACGGTCTCCTACGAGCAGTACTTC
>TRBJ1-1|-|TRBV19|-
CASKDDRNTEAFF
TGTGCCAGTAAGGACGACAGAAACACTGAAGCTTTCTTT
>TRBJ2-7|few|TRBV7-9|-
CASSFGGGDRGYEQYF
TGTGCCAGCAGCTTCGGCGGGGGGGACAGGGGTTACGAGCAGTACTTC
>TRBJ2-1|few|TRBV29-1|TRBD2
CSVEEGSGRENSYNEQFF
TGCAGCGTTGAAGAGGGTAGCGGGAGAGAAAACTCCTACAATGAGCAGTTCTTC
>TRBJ2-3|once|TRBV7-9|-
CSSRISDGADTQYF
TGTTCCAGCAGGATCTCCGACGGAGCGGATACGCAGTATTTT
>TRBJ2-1|-|TRBV19|TRBD1
CASSAHRDRKGKYNEQFF
TGTGCCAGTAGTGCCCACCGGGACAGAAAAGGGAAATACAATGAGCAGTTCTTC
>TRBJ2-1|-|TRBV7-2|-
CASSLAREQFF
TGTGCCAGCAGCTTAGCGAGGGAGCAGTTCTTC
>TRBJ1-5|-|TRBV10-3|TRBD1
CAISRQGDNQPQHF
TGTGCCATCAGCCGACAGGGGGACAATCAGCCCCAGCATTTT
>TRBJ2-2|-|TRBV7-7|-
CASSLDTHTGELFF
TGTGCCAGCAGCTTGGACACGCACACCGGGGAGCTGTTTTTT
>TRBJ1-2|-|TRBV6-5|TRBD1
CASSPGQGTYGYTF
TGTGCCAGCAGCCCTGGACAGGGAACCTATGGCTACACCTTC
>TRBJ2-7|once|TRBV5-4|TRBD1
CASSFPGQDYEQYF
TGTGCCAGCAGCTTCCCGGGACAGGACTACGAGCAGTACTTC
>TRBJ2-7|-|TRBV7-9|TRBD2
CASSLGGGGYEQYF
TGTGCCAGCAGCTTGGGCGGGGGGGGCTACGAGCAGTACTTC
>TRBJ1-1|-|TRBV5-1|TRBD1
CASRKDRGDTEAFF
TGCGCCAGCAGAAAAGACAGGGGGGACACTGAAGCTTTCTTT